This T cell receptor (beta chain) was found in a study of patients and donors after allogeneic stem cell transplantation. Germline loops: CDR1 ENHRY, CDR2 SYGVKD. This CDR3 is built from 14 residues. V lost 3 bases and J 10 bases, leaving 19 bases between the germline ends. Via MiXCR, TCRdb re-called the RT-PCR reads, giving one row per CDR3 protein. The profile shows more than 150,000 distinct CDR3 sequences, about 24% of them singletons. Sequencing was done on a sample of blood, either unsorted or a sorted T cell fraction (not recorded which). The sequence was collected from a human donor who was either an allogeneic HSCT recipient or a stem cell or donor lymphocyte infusion donor (not recorded which). It is not recorded whose cells these are; they may come from a transplant donor. The V gene is TRBV10-3, the J gene TRBJ2-7; D possibly corresponds to TRBD2 (6 bases). The chain's CDR3 is CAISDGTGDPSQYF. In DNA form, the CDR3 reads TGTGCCATCAGTGATGGGACGGGGGACCCTTCTCAGTACTTC.